Given below is one T cell receptor beta chain in context. Germline assignment: CDR1 SNHLY and CDR2 FYNNEI. Trimming removed 6 bases from V and 4 bases from J, with 6 bases in between. This CDR3 spans 12 amino acids. Sequencing used immunoSEQ multiplex PCR; TCRdb keeps in-frame clones, though not all of them. The table records about 85,000 clones, approximately 91% of them present only once. This sample was included in a study of T cell changes during pregnancy in multiple sclerosis. This receptor was identified in a female donor with multiple sclerosis, enrolled in a pregnancy study. The V and J genes are TRBV2 and TRBJ2-2; unclear D gene. Here the sequenced sample was peripheral blood, taken in the first trimester of pregnancy. CDR3 DNA: TGTGCCAGCAGCCGGGTCACCGGGGAGCTGTTTTTT. Translation gives CASSRVTGELFF.